This is a list of T cell receptor beta chains from one sample in a study of T cell responses to AZD1222 COVID-19 vaccine. Assay used: immunoSEQ multiplex PCR; TCRdb lists only in-frame clones, some missing. The sample holds roughly 140,000 clones, 90% seen once. Sequences were derived from peripheral blood, sampled 28 days after the second AZD1222 dose. These receptors were obtained from an adult who received the AZD1222 COVID-19 vaccine. The CDR3 runs from the conserved cysteine through the conserved F or W. A D gene is named only where the DNA matches it firmly.

CDR3aa: CAWDQVLIYTF; v_gene: TRBV30; j_gene: TRBJ1-2; d_gene: -; len: 11
CDR3aa: CASSQKAGDTDTQYF; v_gene: TRBV4-2; j_gene: TRBJ2-3; d_gene: TRBD2; len: 15
CDR3aa: CASSEGQRGPEKLFF; v_gene: TRBV5-1; j_gene: TRBJ1-4; d_gene: -; len: 15
CDR3aa: CASSLDSSSYNEQFF; v_gene: TRBV6-4; j_gene: TRBJ2-1; d_gene: -; len: 15
CDR3aa: CASSAISGTKYGYTF; v_gene: TRBV9; j_gene: TRBJ1-2; d_gene: -; len: 15
CDR3aa: CAFGHRSGANVLTF; v_gene: TRBV30; j_gene: TRBJ2-6; d_gene: -; len: 14
CDR3aa: CASSQGRNQPQHF; v_gene: TRBV3-1/TRBV3-2; j_gene: TRBJ1-5; d_gene: -; len: 13
CDR3aa: CASSKLNPARFYEQYF; v_gene: TRBV21-1; j_gene: TRBJ2-7; d_gene: -; len: 16
CDR3aa: CASGLGTGVAFF; v_gene: TRBV12-5; j_gene: TRBJ1-1; d_gene: TRBD1; len: 12
CDR3aa: CASSPSIALRVPLHF; v_gene: TRBV19; j_gene: TRBJ1-6; d_gene: -; len: 15
CDR3aa: CASSIQSNTEAFF; v_gene: TRBV5-6; j_gene: TRBJ1-1; d_gene: -; len: 13
CDR3aa: CASSYRGPGFGELFF; v_gene: TRBV7-9; j_gene: TRBJ2-2; d_gene: TRBD1; len: 15
CDR3aa: CASSTVGGVQETQYF; v_gene: TRBV6-5; j_gene: TRBJ2-5; d_gene: TRBD2; len: 15
CDR3aa: CASSFIRDSNQPQHF; v_gene: TRBV19; j_gene: TRBJ1-5; d_gene: -; len: 15
CDR3aa: CASSYLRDTSYEQYF; v_gene: TRBV6-5; j_gene: TRBJ2-7; d_gene: -; len: 15
CDR3aa: CASRRDSLNEKLFF; v_gene: TRBV6-5; j_gene: TRBJ1-4; d_gene: TRBD1; len: 14
CDR3aa: CASSFDRGSGETQYF; v_gene: TRBV11-2; j_gene: TRBJ2-5; d_gene: -; len: 15
CDR3aa: CASRRDWNQETQYF; v_gene: TRBV2; j_gene: TRBJ2-5; d_gene: -; len: 14
CDR3aa: CASSSLRKEQYF; v_gene: TRBV28; j_gene: TRBJ2-7; d_gene: -; len: 12
CDR3aa: CASSQDRGYEQYF; v_gene: TRBV3-1/TRBV3-2; j_gene: TRBJ2-7; d_gene: -; len: 13
CDR3aa: CAWSGGRPNEKLFF; v_gene: TRBV30; j_gene: TRBJ1-4; d_gene: -; len: 14
CDR3aa: CASSESLIAVNTGELFF; v_gene: TRBV2; j_gene: TRBJ2-2; d_gene: -; len: 17
CDR3aa: CASSQGPWQPQHF; v_gene: TRBV4-2; j_gene: TRBJ1-5; d_gene: -; len: 13
CDR3aa: CASSTVDPRDTQYF; v_gene: TRBV19; j_gene: TRBJ2-3; d_gene: -; len: 14
CDR3aa: CASSQDPRTSYEPWQFF; v_gene: TRBV3-1/TRBV3-2; j_gene: TRBJ2-1; d_gene: TRBD2; len: 17